These T cell receptor beta chains were read from a single sample in a study of blood T cell repertoires in COVID-19. Profiled with immunoSEQ multiplex PCR; TCRdb holds only in-frame clones, not every one. The profile shows approximately 130,000 clones, roughly four fifths of them singletons. Material: peripheral blood. These receptors were taken from a human donor in a cohort sampled during active COVID-19. The CDR3 runs from the conserved cysteine through the conserved F or W. D genes are given only for firm matches. Clone size appears in some rows only: once, few, many, or a class for an expanded clone.

>TRBV6-5|TRBD1|TRBJ2-7|-
CASSRQGGPNEQYF
TGTGCCAGCAGTCGACAGGGGGGCCCCAACGAGCAGTACTTC
>TRBV25-1|TRBD2|TRBJ2-2|-
CASSPGGAGELFF
TGTGCCAGCAGTCCCGGGGGGGCCGGGGAGCTGTTTTTT
>TRBV5-4|-|TRBJ2-1|few
CASSFPLAEPNNEQFF
TGTGCCAGCAGCTTTCCGTTAGCGGAGCCTAACAATGAGCAGTTCTTC
>TRBV7-8|TRBD1|TRBJ2-4|-
CASSLQDRGGNIQYF
TGTGCCAGCAGCTTACAAGACAGGGGTGGAAACATTCAGTACTTC
>TRBV3-1/TRBV3-2|-|TRBJ1-1|-
CASSQEEQESEAFF
TGTGCCAGCAGCCAAGAGGAACAGGAATCTGAAGCTTTCTTT
>TRBV7-6|-|TRBJ2-3|-
CASSSTGVSTDTQYF
TGTGCCAGCAGCTCGACGGGGGTTAGCACAGATACGCAGTATTTT
>TRBV30|TRBD1|TRBJ1-3|-
CAWSDPGTVSFSGNTIYF
TGTGCCTGGAGCGATCCGGGGACAGTTTCTTTCTCTGGAAACACCATATATTTT
>TRBV10-3|-|TRBJ1-1|-
CAISGGVPTEAFF
TGTGCCATCAGTGGGGGGGTCCCCACTGAAGCTTTCTTT
>TRBV2|-|TRBJ2-5|-
CASSEDRRGRQETQYF
TGTGCCAGCAGTGAGGACCGGCGGGGCAGGCAAGAGACCCAGTACTTC
>TRBV7-2|-|TRBJ2-3|few
CASSSPPKATQYF
TGTGCCAGCAGCTCCCCTCCTAAAGCCACGCAGTATTTT
>TRBV28|TRBD2|TRBJ2-1|-
CASSLLRRGNEQFF
TGTGCCAGCAGTTTACTCCGGCGGGGGAACGAGCAGTTCTTC
>TRBV9|-|TRBJ2-7|-
CASSKTTAYEQYF
TGTGCCAGCAGCAAGACTACAGCCTACGAGCAGTACTTC
>TRBV2|TRBD2|TRBJ2-2|-
CASLAGGRAGELFF
TGTGCCAGCCTAGCGGGGGGGCGAGCCGGGGAGCTGTTTTTT
>TRBV6-6|TRBD2|TRBJ2-1|-
CASSYILAGDNEQFF
TGTGCCAGCAGTTACATCCTAGCGGGGGACAATGAGCAGTTCTTC
>TRBV10-1|-|TRBJ1-1|-
CASGQSNTEAFF
TGCGCCAGTGGACAGTCGAACACTGAAGCTTTCTTT
>TRBV7-3|-|TRBJ2-1|-
CASSLNRYNEQFF
TGTGCCAGCAGCTTAAACAGGTACAATGAGCAGTTCTTC
>TRBV5-1|-|TRBJ2-3|once
CASSLGGPPSTDTQYF
TGCGCCAGCAGCTTAGGGGGTCCCCCTAGCACAGATACGCAGTATTTT
>TRBV19|TRBD1|TRBJ2-7|few
CASSIGGQGYEQYF
TGTGCCAGTAGTATAGGTGGACAGGGGTACGAGCAGTACTTC
>TRBV6-5|-|TRBJ2-2|-
CASSYYRGGELFF
TGTGCCAGCAGTTATTACCGAGGCGGGGAGCTGTTTTTT
>TRBV19|-|TRBJ1-5|-
CASMTGSPNQPQHF
TGTGCCAGTATGACTGGGTCACCCAATCAGCCCCAGCATTTT
>TRBV6-5|-|TRBJ2-1|-
CASSTRPLQGEQFF
TGTGCCAGCAGCACTCGGCCCCTCCAGGGTGAGCAGTTCTTC
>TRBV21-1|-|TRBJ2-5|-
CASSKVPVDSKETQYF
TGTGCCAGCAGCAAAGTACCCGTAGACAGCAAAGAGACCCAGTACTTC
>TRBV3-1/TRBV3-2|-|TRBJ1-1|-
CASRGTEVGEAFF
TGTGCCAGCAGGGGGACTGAAGTAGGTGAAGCTTTCTTT
>TRBV9|TRBD1|TRBJ2-2|-
CASNPDRPNTGELFF
TGTGCCAGCAACCCGGACAGGCCGAACACCGGGGAGCTGTTTTTT
>TRBV7-2|TRBD2|TRBJ2-5|-
CASSSGLAGLRETQYF
TGTGCCAGCAGCTCGGGACTAGCGGGGTTACGAGAGACCCAGTACTTC
>TRBV14|TRBD2|TRBJ2-5|-
CASSRKPRTSGGAETQYF
TGTGCCAGCAGCCGAAAACCGCGGACTAGCGGGGGGGCAGAGACCCAGTACTTC
>TRBV2|TRBD1|TRBJ2-3|-
CASSEDRGHADTQYF
TGTGCCAGCAGTGAGGACAGGGGGCACGCAGATACGCAGTATTTT
>TRBV19|TRBD2|TRBJ2-3|-
CASSIDGSGGMRDTQYF
TGTGCCAGTAGTATAGATGGTAGCGGGGGAATGCGGGATACGCAGTATTTT
>TRBV6-6|TRBD1|TRBJ1-5|-
CASSYSTGSGNQPQHF
TGTGCCAGCAGTTACTCGACAGGGTCTGGCAATCAGCCCCAGCATTTT
>TRBV12-3/TRBV12-4|-|TRBJ1-5|-
CASSLGQNQPQHF
TGTGCCAGCAGTTTAGGACAGAATCAGCCCCAGCATTTT
>TRBV2|TRBD1|TRBJ1-6|-
CASRSGQGNSPLHF
TGTGCCAGCAGATCGGGACAGGGGAATTCACCCCTCCACTTT
>TRBV6-6|-|TRBJ2-7|-
CASSSDSPYEQYF
TGTGCCAGCAGCTCGGACAGTCCCTACGAGCAGTACTTC
>TRBV20-1|TRBD2|TRBJ2-3|-
CSASRTAGASTDTQYF
TGCAGTGCTAGTCGCACAGCGGGGGCCAGCACAGATACGCAGTATTTT
>TRBV6-6|-|TRBJ2-1|-
CAVGGEQFF
TGTGCCGTCGGAGGTGAGCAGTTCTTC
>TRBV5-4|-|TRBJ2-4|few
CASLYQIKNIQYF
TGTGCCAGCCTCTACCAAATCAAAAACATTCAGTACTTC
>TRBV7-9|TRBD2|TRBJ2-1|-
CASSSGTSSYNEQFF
TGTGCCAGCAGCTCGGGGACTAGCTCCTACAATGAGCAGTTCTTC
>TRBV18|TRBD1|TRBJ2-6|-
CASSPGTGVSGANVLTF
TGTGCCAGCTCACCGGGAACAGGGGTGTCTGGGGCCAACGTCCTGACTTTC
>TRBV7-9|TRBD1|TRBJ1-5|once
CASSIYRGPGTNQPQHF
TGTGCCAGCAGTATCTACAGGGGGCCTGGTACCAATCAGCCCCAGCATTTT
>TRBV5-1|TRBD1|TRBJ2-3|-
CASSLEAGGPDTQYF
TGCGCCAGCAGCTTGGAGGCAGGGGGCCCCGATACGCAGTATTTT
>TRBV3-1/TRBV3-2|-|TRBJ1-1|-
CASSQGTLMNTEAFF
TGTGCCAGCAGCCAGGGGACATTAATGAACACTGAAGCTTTCTTT
>TRBV6-5|TRBD2|TRBJ2-2|-
CASSYQASGTGELFF
TGTGCCAGCAGTTACCAGGCTAGCGGCACCGGGGAGCTGTTTTTT
>TRBV29-1|TRBD1|TRBJ1-1|-
CSANDRGTTEAFF
TGCAGCGCCAATGACAGGGGAACTACTGAAGCTTTCTTT
>TRBV13|-|TRBJ1-1|-
CASSPRGGQNTEAFF
TGTGCCAGCAGCCCACGAGGAGGTCAGAACACTGAAGCTTTCTTT
>TRBV27|-|TRBJ1-6|once
CASSLETRGHNSPLHF
TGTGCCAGCAGTCTGGAGACCCGGGGTCATAATTCACCCCTCCACTTT
>TRBV19|-|TRBJ1-1|-
CASSTDSLVAFF
TGTGCCAGTAGTACCGACAGTCTAGTCGCTTTCTTT
>TRBV5-1|-|TRBJ1-1|-
CASSLARLNTEAFF
TGCGCCAGCAGCTTGGCCCGGTTGAACACTGAAGCTTTCTTT
>TRBV6-5|TRBD1|TRBJ2-7|few
CASSPRGTAFEQYF
TGTGCCAGCAGCCCAAGGGGGACAGCCTTCGAGCAGTACTTC
>TRBV6-5|TRBD1|TRBJ2-7|-
CASSYSPGTATYEQYF
TGTGCCAGCAGTTATTCCCCCGGGACAGCTACTTACGAGCAGTACTTC
>TRBV7-8|-|TRBJ1-5|-
CASSLYTVGRINQPQHF
TGTGCCAGCAGCTTATATACAGTTGGGAGGATCAATCAGCCCCAGCATTTT
>TRBV10-2|TRBD2|TRBJ2-1|-
CASSFSGGMIDEQFF
TGCGCCAGCAGTTTTAGCGGGGGGATGATCGATGAGCAGTTCTTC
>TRBV3-1/TRBV3-2|-|TRBJ1-4|-
CASTPTGSEKLFF
TGTGCCAGCACCCCGACAGGTAGCGAAAAACTGTTTTTT
>TRBV19|-|TRBJ1-5|-
CASSRGSNQPQHF
TGTGCCAGTAGTCGGGGTAGCAATCAGCCCCAGCATTTT
>TRBV2|-|TRBJ1-2|-
CASFLGDFDGYTF
TGTGCCAGCTTTTTAGGGGATTTCGATGGCTACACCTTC
>TRBV14|-|TRBJ2-5|-
CASSQRTTGRGTQYF
TGTGCCAGCAGCCAAAGGACCACAGGGCGCGGGACCCAGTACTTC
>TRBV18|-|TRBJ2-7|-
CASSLLAAESLYEQYF
TGTGCCAGCTCATTACTCGCCGCGGAATCCCTCTACGAGCAGTACTTC